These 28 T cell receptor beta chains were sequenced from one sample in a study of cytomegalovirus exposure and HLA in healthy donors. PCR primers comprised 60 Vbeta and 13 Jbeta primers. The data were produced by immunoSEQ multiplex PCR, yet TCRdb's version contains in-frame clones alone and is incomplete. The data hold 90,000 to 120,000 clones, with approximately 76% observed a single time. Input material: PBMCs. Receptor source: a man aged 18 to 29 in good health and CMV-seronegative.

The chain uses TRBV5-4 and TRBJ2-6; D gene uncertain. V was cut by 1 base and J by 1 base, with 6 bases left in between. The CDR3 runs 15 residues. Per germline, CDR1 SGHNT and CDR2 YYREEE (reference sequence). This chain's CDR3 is CASSLQTSGANVLTF. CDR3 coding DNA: TGTGCCAGCAGCTTGCAAACATCTGGGGCCAACGTCCTGACTTTC.

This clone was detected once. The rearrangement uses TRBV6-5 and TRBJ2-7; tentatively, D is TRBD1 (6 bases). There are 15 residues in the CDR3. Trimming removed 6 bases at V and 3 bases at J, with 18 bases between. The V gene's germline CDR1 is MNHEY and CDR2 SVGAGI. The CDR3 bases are TGTGCCAGCAGACCTATTGGACAGCTACTCTACGAGCAGTACTTC. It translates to CASRPIGQLLYEQYF.

The CDR3 region has the DNA TGTGCCAGTAGCGGGGCCTACGAGCAGTACTTC. Protein: CASSGAYEQYF. The rearrangement joins TRBV2 to TRBJ2-7; TRBD2 matches at 8 bases. CDR3 length: 11 residues. V lost 9 bases and J lost 2; bases outside the gene matches: 0. The germline gives CDR1 SNHLY, CDR2 FYNNEI.

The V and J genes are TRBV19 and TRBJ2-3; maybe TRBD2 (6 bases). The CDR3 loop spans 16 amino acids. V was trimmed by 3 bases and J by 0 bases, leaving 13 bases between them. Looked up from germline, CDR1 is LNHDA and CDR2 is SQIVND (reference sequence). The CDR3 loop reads CASSILSGASTDTQYF. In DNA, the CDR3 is TGTGCCAGTAGTATCCTTAGCGGAGCTAGCACAGATACGCAGTATTTT.

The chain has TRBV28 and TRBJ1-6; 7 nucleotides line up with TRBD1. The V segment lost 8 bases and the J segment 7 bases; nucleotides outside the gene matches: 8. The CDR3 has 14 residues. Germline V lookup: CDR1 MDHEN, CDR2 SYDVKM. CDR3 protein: CASFMGTDNSPLHF. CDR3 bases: TGTGCCAGCTTTATGGGGACAGACAATTCACCCCTCCACTTT.

The CDR3 reads CASSLEGVIGYTF. The CDR3 DNA follows: TGCGCCAGCAGCTTGGAGGGAGTGATTGGCTACACCTTC. This chain connects TRBV5-1 to TRBJ1-2; D unclear. Trimming removed 0 bases from V and 7 bases from J, with 10 bases in between. CDR1 is SGHRS and CDR2 is YFSETQ in the germline V gene. The CDR3 sequence is 13 residues long.

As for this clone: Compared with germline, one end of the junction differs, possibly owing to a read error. Here the CDR3 DNA reads TGTTCCAGCAGCCTCACTAGCGGGGTTCTTGCAACGCAGTATTTT. It specifies CSSSLTSGVLATQYF. This chain joins TRBV7-9 and TRBJ2-3; 10 nucleotides line up with TRBD2. Germline CDR1 SEHNR, CDR2 FQNEAQ (reference sequence). This CDR3 region has 15 residues.

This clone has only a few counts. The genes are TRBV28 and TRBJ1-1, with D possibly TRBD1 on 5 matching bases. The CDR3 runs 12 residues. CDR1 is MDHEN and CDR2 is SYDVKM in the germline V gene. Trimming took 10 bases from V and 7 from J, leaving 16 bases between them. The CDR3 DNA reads TGTGCCACCACCCCGGGGGAGGTTGAAGCTTTCTTT. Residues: CATTPGEVEAFF.

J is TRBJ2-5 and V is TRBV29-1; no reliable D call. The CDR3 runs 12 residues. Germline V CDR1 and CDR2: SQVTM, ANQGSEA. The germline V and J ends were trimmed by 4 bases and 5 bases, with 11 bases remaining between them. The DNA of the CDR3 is TGCAGCGTTGTCACACAGACGGAGACCCAGTACTTC. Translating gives CSVVTQTETQYF.

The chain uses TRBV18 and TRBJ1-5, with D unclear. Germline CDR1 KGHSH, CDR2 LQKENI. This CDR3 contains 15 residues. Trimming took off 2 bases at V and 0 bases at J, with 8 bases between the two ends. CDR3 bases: TGTGCCAGCTCACCAGGCGGCCATAGCAATCAGCCCCAGCATTTT. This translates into CASSPGGHSNQPQHF.

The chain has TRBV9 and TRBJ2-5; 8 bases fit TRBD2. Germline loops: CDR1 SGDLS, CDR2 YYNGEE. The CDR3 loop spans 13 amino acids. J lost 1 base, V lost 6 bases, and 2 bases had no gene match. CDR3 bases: TGTGCCAGCACGGGGGGGAGCCAAGAGACCCAGTACTTC. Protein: CASTGGSQETQYF.

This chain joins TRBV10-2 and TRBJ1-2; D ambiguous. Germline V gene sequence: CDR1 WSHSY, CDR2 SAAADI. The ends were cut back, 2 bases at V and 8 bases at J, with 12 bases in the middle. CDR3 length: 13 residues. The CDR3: CASSESRSKGYTF. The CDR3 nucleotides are TGCGCCAGCAGTGAGAGCAGGTCGAAGGGCTACACCTTC.

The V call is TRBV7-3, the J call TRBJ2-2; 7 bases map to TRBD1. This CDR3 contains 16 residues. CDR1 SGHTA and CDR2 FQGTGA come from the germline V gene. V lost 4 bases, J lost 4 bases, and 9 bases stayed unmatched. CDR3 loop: CASSSRTGRGTGELFF. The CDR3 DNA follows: TGTGCCAGCAGCTCGCGGACAGGTCGTGGCACCGGGGAGCTGTTTTTT.

The DNA for the CDR3 is TGCAGCGTTGAAGACCAACAGGGAAGGGCCGGGGAGCTGTTTTTT. Residues: CSVEDQQGRAGELFF. The rearrangement links TRBV29-1 to TRBJ2-2; a weak D match, TRBD1 (6 bases). Germline-derived CDR1 and CDR2 are SQVTM and ANQGSEA. This CDR3 is built from 15 residues. With 0 bases removed from V and 6 bases from J, the gap between germline ends came to 14 bases.

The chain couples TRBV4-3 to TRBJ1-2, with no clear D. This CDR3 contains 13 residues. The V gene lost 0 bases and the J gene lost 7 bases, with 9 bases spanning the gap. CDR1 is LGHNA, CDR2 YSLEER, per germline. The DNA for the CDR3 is TGCGCCAGCAGCCAAGATGGTACGGGTGGCTACACCTTC. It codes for CASSQDGTGGYTF.

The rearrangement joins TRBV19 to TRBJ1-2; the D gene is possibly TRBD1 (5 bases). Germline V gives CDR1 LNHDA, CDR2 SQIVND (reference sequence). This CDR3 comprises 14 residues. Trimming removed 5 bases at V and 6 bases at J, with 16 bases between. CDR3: CASSGPQVGHGYTF. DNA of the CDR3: TGTGCCAGTAGTGGCCCCCAGGTGGGGCATGGCTACACCTTC.

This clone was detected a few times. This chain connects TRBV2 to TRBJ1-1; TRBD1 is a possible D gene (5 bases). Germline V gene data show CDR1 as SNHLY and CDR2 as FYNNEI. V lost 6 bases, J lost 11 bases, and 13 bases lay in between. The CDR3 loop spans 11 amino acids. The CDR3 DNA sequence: TGTGCCAGCAGCCCCCAAGGGGCTGCTTTCTTT. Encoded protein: CASSPQGAAFF.

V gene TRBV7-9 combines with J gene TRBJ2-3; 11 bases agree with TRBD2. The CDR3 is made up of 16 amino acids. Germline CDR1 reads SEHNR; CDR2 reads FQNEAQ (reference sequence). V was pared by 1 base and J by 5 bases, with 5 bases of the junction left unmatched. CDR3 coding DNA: TGTGCCAGCAGCTTAGTTAGCGGGGGGGCCGGAGATACGCAGTATTTT. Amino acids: CASSLVSGGAGDTQYF.

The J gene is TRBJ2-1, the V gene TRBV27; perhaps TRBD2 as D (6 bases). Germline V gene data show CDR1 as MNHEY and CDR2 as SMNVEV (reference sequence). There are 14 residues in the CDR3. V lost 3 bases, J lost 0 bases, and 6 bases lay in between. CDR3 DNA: TGTGCCAGCAGTTTCGGGGGCTCCTACAATGAGCAGTTCTTC. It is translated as CASSFGGSYNEQFF.

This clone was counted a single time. CDR3 loop: CASSPQRRLAGRETQYF. The CDR3 DNA follows: TGTGCCAGCAGCCCCCAGAGGAGACTAGCGGGGAGGGAGACCCAGTACTTC. The chain couples TRBV7-3 to TRBJ2-5, with TRBD2 matching 11 bases. The CDR3 has 17 amino acids. Germline lookup yields CDR1 SGHTA and CDR2 FQGTGA. J was trimmed by 5 bases and V by 5 bases; bases with no gene match: 13.

The CDR3 protein is CASRPPLAGGLNEQFF. The CDR3 region has the DNA TGTGCCAGCAGACCTCCTCTAGCGGGGGGCTTAAATGAGCAGTTCTTC. The rearrangement joins TRBV6-6 to TRBJ2-1; 11 nucleotides line up with TRBD2. This CDR3 has 16 residues. With 6 bases clipped from V and 7 bases from J, the junction kept 11 bases outside the gene matches. Germline lookup yields CDR1 MNHNY and CDR2 SVGAGI (reference sequence).

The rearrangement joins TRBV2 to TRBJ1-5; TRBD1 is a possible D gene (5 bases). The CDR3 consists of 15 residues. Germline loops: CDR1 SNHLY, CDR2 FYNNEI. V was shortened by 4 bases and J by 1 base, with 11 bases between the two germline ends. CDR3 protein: CASSGYRQSNQPQHF. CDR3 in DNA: TGTGCCAGCAGTGGGTACCGACAGAGCAATCAGCCCCAGCATTTT. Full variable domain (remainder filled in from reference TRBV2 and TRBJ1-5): EPEVTQTPSHQVTQMGQEVILRCVPISNHLYFYWYRQILGQKVEFLVSFYNNEISEKSEIFDDQFSVERPDGSNFTLKIRSTKLEDSAMYFCASSGYRQSNQPQHFGDGTRLSIL.

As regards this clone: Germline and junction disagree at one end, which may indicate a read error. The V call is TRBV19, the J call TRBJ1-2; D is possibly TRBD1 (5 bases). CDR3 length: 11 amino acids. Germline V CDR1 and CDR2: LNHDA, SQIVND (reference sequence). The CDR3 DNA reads TGTGCCAGCCCACGGGGGTATGGCTACCCCTTC. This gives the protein CASPRGYGYPF.

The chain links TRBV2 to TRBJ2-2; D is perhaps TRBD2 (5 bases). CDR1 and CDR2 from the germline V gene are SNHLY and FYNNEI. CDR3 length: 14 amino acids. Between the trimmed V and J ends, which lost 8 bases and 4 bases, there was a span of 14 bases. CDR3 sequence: CASYLPGGTGELFF. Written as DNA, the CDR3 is TGTGCCAGCTATCTGCCAGGAGGCACCGGGGAGCTGTTTTTT.

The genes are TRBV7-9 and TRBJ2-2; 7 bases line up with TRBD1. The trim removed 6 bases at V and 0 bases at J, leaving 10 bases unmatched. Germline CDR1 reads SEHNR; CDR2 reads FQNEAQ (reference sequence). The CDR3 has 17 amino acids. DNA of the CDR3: TGTGCCAGCAGACCTGGGACAGCAGTGGCGAACACCGGGGAGCTGTTTTTT. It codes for CASRPGTAVANTGELFF.

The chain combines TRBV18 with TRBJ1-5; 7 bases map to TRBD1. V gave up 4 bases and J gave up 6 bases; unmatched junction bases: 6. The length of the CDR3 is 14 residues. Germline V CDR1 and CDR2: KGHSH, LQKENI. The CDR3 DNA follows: TGTGCCAGCTCACAGCAGGCAGGGGGTCAGCCCCAGCATTTT. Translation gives CASSQQAGGQPQHF.

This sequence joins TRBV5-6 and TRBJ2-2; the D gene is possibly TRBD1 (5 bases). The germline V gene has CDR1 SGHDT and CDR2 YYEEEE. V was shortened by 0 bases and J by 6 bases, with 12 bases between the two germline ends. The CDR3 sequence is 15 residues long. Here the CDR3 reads CASSLGQGVAGELFF. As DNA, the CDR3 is TGTGCCAGCAGCTTGGGGCAGGGCGTCGCCGGGGAGCTGTTTTTT.

CDR3 coding DNA: TGTGCCAGCAGCTCCACCCACTCTGCCGGGACAGCCTACAATGAGCAGTTCTTC. It is translated as CASSSTHSAGTAYNEQFF. The chain is built from TRBV9 and TRBJ2-1; the match to TRBD1 covers 7 bases. The CDR3 is 18 residues long. The germline V gene encodes CDR1 SGDLS and CDR2 YYNGEE. The trim removed 4 bases at V and 2 bases at J, leaving 15 bases unmatched.